This T cell receptor beta chain is from a study of blood T cells in healthy people across ages. This CDR3 is built from 15 residues. V dropped 2 bases and J dropped 4; count of bases not matched to a gene: 3. This clonotype was found a few times. Primed by a sample-barcoded 5' primer and a J-beta primer mix, a second PCR proceeded for about 6 to 11 cycles. TCRdb re-called the 5' RACE reads through MiXCR, storing one row per CDR3 protein. The sample has about 770,000 distinct CDR3 sequences, roughly 44% seen once. The sequence was obtained from a man aged 60 to 75 in good health. Specimen: blood. This chain connects TRBV12-3 or TRBV12-4 to TRBJ2-1; 9 bases are a match to TRBD2. CDR3 in amino acids: CASSLTSGLYNEQFF. The CDR3 DNA is TGTGCCAGCAGTTTAACTAGCGGGTTATACAATGAGCAGTTCTTC.